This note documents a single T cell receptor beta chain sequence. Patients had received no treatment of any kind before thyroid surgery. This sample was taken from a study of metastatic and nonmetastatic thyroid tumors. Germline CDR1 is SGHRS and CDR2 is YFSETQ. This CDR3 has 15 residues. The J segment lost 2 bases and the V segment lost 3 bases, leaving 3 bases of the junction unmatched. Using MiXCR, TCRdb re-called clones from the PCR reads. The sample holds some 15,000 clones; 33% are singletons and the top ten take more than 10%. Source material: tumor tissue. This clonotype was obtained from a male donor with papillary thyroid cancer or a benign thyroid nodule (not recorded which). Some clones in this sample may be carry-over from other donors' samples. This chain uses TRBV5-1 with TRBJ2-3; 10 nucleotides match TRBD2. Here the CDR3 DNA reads TGCGCCAGCAGCTCCGGGACTAGCGTCACAGATACGCAGTATTTT. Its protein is CASSSGTSVTDTQYF.